The 21 T cell receptor beta chains presented below share a single source sample, sequenced in a study of blood T cell repertoires in COVID-19. Produced via immunoSEQ multiplex PCR; TCRdb's table is partial and in-frame only. The data hold about 390,000 clones, with around nine tenths observed a single time. Sequencing was performed on PBMCs or T cells enriched from blood (not recorded which). The origin of the receptors is a woman in her forties or fifties who had recovered from COVID-19.

This chain connects TRBV5-1 to TRBJ2-5; 8 nucleotides align to TRBD2. Germline CDR1 is SGHRS and CDR2 is YFSETQ. The J segment lost 2 bases and the V segment lost 0 bases, leaving 6 bases of the junction unmatched. CDR3 length: 16 residues. This CDR3 reads CASSLDFAGGQETQYF. As DNA, the CDR3 is TGCGCCAGCAGCTTGGATTTTGCGGGGGGACAAGAGACCCAGTACTTC.

The V gene is TRBV6-5, the J gene TRBJ1-3; D ambiguous. V shed 0 bases and J shed 8 bases, with 8 bases lying between them. The CDR3 sequence is 13 residues long. The germline V gene has CDR1 MNHEY and CDR2 SVGAGI. In DNA form, the CDR3 reads TGTGCCAGCAGTTACTCACGGGGTGACACCATATATTTT. Protein: CASSYSRGDTIYF.

The genes are TRBV30 and TRBJ1-1; D call uncertain. The V and J ends lost 5 bases and 8 bases respectively, with 21 bases between them. Per the germline V gene, CDR1 is GTSNPN and CDR2 is SVGIG (reference sequence). CDR3 size: 14 residues. The CDR3 region has the DNA TGTGCCTGGTCTACCTCCAGCCGAGCGCAGGAAGCTTTCTTT. Encoded protein: CAWSTSSRAQEAFF.

V is TRBV27 and J is TRBJ1-1, with TRBD1 identical over 10 bases. V lost 6 bases and J lost 7; bases outside the gene matches: 8. This CDR3 spans 14 amino acids. Germline loops: CDR1 MNHEY, CDR2 SMNVEV (reference sequence). This chain's CDR3 is CASSPGQGFNEAFF. The DNA for the CDR3 is TGTGCCAGCAGCCCGGGACAGGGGTTTAATGAAGCTTTCTTT.

This sequence joins TRBV5-1 and TRBJ2-7; maybe TRBD2 (6 bases). Germline CDR1 is SGHRS and CDR2 is YFSETQ. The CDR3 totals 14 residues. The V and J ends lost 3 bases and 0 bases respectively, with 10 bases between them. The CDR3 DNA reads TGCGCCAGCAGCTGGGGGGTTGTCTCCTACGAGCAGTACTTC. Translating gives CASSWGVVSYEQYF. The entire variable domain, with the rest obtained from reference TRBV5-1 and TRBJ2-7, is as follows: KAGVTQTPRYLIKTRGQQVTLSCSPISGHRSVSWYQQTPGQGLQFLFEYFSETQRNKGNFPGRFSGRQFSNSRSEMNVSTLELGDSALYLCASSWGVVSYEQYFGPGTRLTVT.

This rearrangement joins TRBV4-1 to TRBJ2-1; 9 bases align to TRBD1. The J segment lost 7 bases and the V segment lost 2 bases, leaving 3 bases of the junction unmatched. Germline CDR1 MGHRA, CDR2 YSYEKL. The length of the CDR3 is 14 residues. CDR3 bases: TGCGCCAGCAGCCAAACCGGGACAGGGAATGAGCAGTTCTTC. This sequence encodes CASSQTGTGNEQFF.

V is TRBV7-9 and J is TRBJ1-6; D is uncertain. The V gene's germline CDR1 is SEHNR and CDR2 FQNEAQ (reference sequence). Trimming removed 5 bases from V and 7 bases from J, with 12 bases in between. The CDR3 is 14 amino acids. CDR3 sequence: CASSPVPGNSPLHF. The CDR3 DNA is TGTGCCAGCAGCCCCGTTCCGGGGAATTCACCCCTCCACTTT.

This chain links TRBV30 with TRBJ1-3; 7 nucleotides match TRBD1. V lost 4 bases, J lost 1 base, and 7 bases stayed unmatched. Germline V gene data show CDR1 as GTSNPN and CDR2 as SVGIG (reference sequence). CDR3 size: 15 residues. The CDR3: CAWNIRGVSGNTIYF. The CDR3 DNA reads as TGTGCCTGGAACATCAGGGGGGTTTCTGGAAACACCATATATTTT.

The chain carries TRBV6-1 and TRBJ2-3; 8 bases match TRBD2. The CDR3 extends over 17 amino acids. Germline-derived CDR1 and CDR2 are MNHNS and SASEGT. Unmatched junction bases numbered 9, after V lost 1 base and J lost 3 bases. In DNA form, the CDR3 reads TGTGCCAGCAGTGAAGGAAAAAGGGCTAGCGGGACAGATACGCAGTATTTT. Encoded protein: CASSEGKRASGTDTQYF.

The chain combines TRBV30 with TRBJ1-2; D gene uncertain. V was cut by 1 base and J by 4 bases, with 13 bases left in between. This CDR3 region has 14 residues. The germline V gene has CDR1 GTSNPN and CDR2 SVGIG (reference sequence). The CDR3 here is CAWSDKLWAYGYTF. CDR3 nucleotide sequence: TGTGCCTGGAGTGACAAGTTATGGGCCTATGGCTACACCTTC.

CDR3 coding DNA: TGTGCCAGCAGCGTAGTCGTGAACACTGAAGCTTTCTTT. Its translation is CASSVVVNTEAFF. The rearrangement joins TRBV9 to TRBJ1-1, with D unclear. The CDR3 spans 13 residues. V lost 0 bases, J lost 0 bases, and 3 bases lay in between. In germline, CDR1 is SGDLS, CDR2 YYNGEE.

The chain links TRBV5-4 to TRBJ2-3; D may be TRBD1 (5 bases). Germline V gives CDR1 SGHNT, CDR2 YYREEE (reference sequence). Trimming stripped 4 bases from V and 6 bases from J, with 12 bases between. The CDR3 runs to 13 residues. The CDR3 nucleotides are TGTGCCAGCAGCCTGACAGCCCCGGATACGCAGTATTTT. This gives the protein CASSLTAPDTQYF.

The CDR3 sequence: CASSERRQAYEQYF. In DNA, the CDR3 is TGTGCCAGCAGTGAACGACGACAGGCCTACGAGCAGTACTTC. The chain uses TRBV28 and TRBJ2-7, with D tentatively TRBD1 (6 bases). The germline gives CDR1 MDHEN, CDR2 SYDVKM. The CDR3 consists of 14 residues. V shed 5 bases and J shed 2 bases, with 13 bases lying between them.

V usage is TRBV30 and J usage is TRBJ1-1; 7 bases are a match to TRBD1. The trim removed 5 bases at V and 6 bases at J, leaving 9 bases unmatched. The V gene's germline CDR1 is GTSNPN and CDR2 SVGIG (reference sequence). The CDR3 totals 13 residues. The CDR3 DNA reads as TGTGCCTGGGGCCCCTACAGGGGAGCTGAAGCTTTCTTT. Its translation is CAWGPYRGAEAFF.

CDR3 sequence: CASSYSTDPQDPNTGELFF. As DNA, the CDR3 is TGTGCCAGCAGTTACTCGACCGACCCACAGGATCCGAACACCGGGGAGCTGTTTTTT. J is TRBJ2-2 and V is TRBV6-2 or TRBV6-3; D possibly corresponds to TRBD1 (5 bases). V lost 0 bases to trimming and J lost 0 bases, with 17 bases between them. Per germline, CDR1 MNHEY and CDR2 SVGEGT. CDR3 length: 19 residues.

The chain has TRBV7-2 and TRBJ2-3; D ambiguous. The CDR3 is 15 amino acids. In germline, CDR1 is SGHTA, CDR2 FQGNSA. V was pared by 0 bases and J by 1 base, with 8 bases between. CDR3 protein: CASSLAQRGTDTQYF. As DNA, the CDR3 is TGTGCCAGCAGCTTAGCTCAACGAGGCACAGATACGCAGTATTTT. The full variable domain, completed using reference TRBV7-2 and TRBJ2-3, is GAGVSQSPSNKVTEKGKDVELRCDPISGHTALYWYRQSLGQGLEFLIYFQGNSAPDKSGLPSDRFSAERTGGSVSTLTIQRTQQEDSAVYLCASSLAQRGTDTQYFGPGTRLTVL.

The V call is TRBV6-5, the J call TRBJ2-3; 7 bases align to TRBD1. With V trimmed by 5 bases and J by 0 bases, 5 bases remained unmatched. CDR1 and CDR2 from the germline V gene are MNHEY and SVGAGI. The CDR3 sequence is 15 residues long. The CDR3 spells CASSPPGQSTDTQYF. DNA for the CDR3: TGTGCCAGCAGTCCACCGGGACAGAGCACAGATACGCAGTATTTT.

The chain carries TRBV30 and TRBJ1-1, with TRBD1 as a possible D gene (5 bases). This CDR3 contains 13 residues. V was shortened by 2 bases and J by 7 bases, with 14 bases between the two germline ends. Germline CDR1 is GTSNPN and CDR2 is SVGIG (reference sequence). CDR3 in DNA: TGTGCCTGGAGTCCAGGGTGGGGGGTTGAAGCTTTCTTT. It encodes CAWSPGWGVEAFF.

V and J are TRBV7-2 and TRBJ2-7; TRBD1 agrees at 10 bases. The CDR3 has 16 amino acids. Germline-derived CDR1 and CDR2 are SGHTA and FQGNSA. With 7 bases clipped from V and 4 bases from J, the junction kept 13 bases outside the gene matches. CDR3 sequence: CASTKGRDRGTYEQYF. In DNA form, the CDR3 reads TGTGCCAGCACCAAAGGCCGGGACAGGGGAACGTACGAGCAGTACTTC.

The rearrangement links TRBV18 to TRBJ1-4, with 7 bases lining up with TRBD1. The V and J ends lost 6 bases and 8 bases, in that order; junction bases with no gene match: 12. CDR3 length: 15 amino acids. The V gene's germline CDR1 is KGHSH and CDR2 LQKENI. The CDR3 region has the DNA TGTGCCAGCTCGGTTTCGCGGCAGGGGGGAGAAAAACTGTTTTTT. Translating gives CASSVSRQGGEKLFF.

This rearrangement joins TRBV9 to TRBJ1-3; no reliable D call. This CDR3 is built from 17 residues. The V gene's germline CDR1 is SGDLS and CDR2 YYNGEE. V was trimmed by 0 bases and J by 2 bases, leaving 15 bases between them. For the CDR3, the DNA is TGTGCCAGCAGCGTAGTCCCCAGGAGCGGGCCTGGAAACACCATATATTTT. This codes for CASSVVPRSGPGNTIYF.